The 5 T cell receptor beta chains presented below share a single source sample, sequenced in a study of radiotherapy plus CTLA-4 blockade in lung cancer. TCRdb keeps only in-frame clones here, not all; method: immunoSEQ multiplex PCR. The table includes 60,000 to 75,000 clones, roughly three quarters detected once. Sequenced material: peripheral blood, taken from a patient treated with radiotherapy plus ipilimumab. These receptors were taken from a human donor with non-small cell lung cancer whose response to radiotherapy plus ipilimumab could not be evaluated. Some clones in this sample may be carry-over from other donors' samples.

The V call is TRBV5-4, the J call TRBJ1-1, with a tentative D call TRBD1 (5 bases). Germline V gives CDR1 SGHNT, CDR2 YYREEE (reference sequence). With 4 bases removed from V and 0 bases from J, the gap between germline ends came to 13 bases. This CDR3 spans 15 amino acids. CDR3 sequence: CASSLGWGLNTEAFF. The DNA for the CDR3 is TGTGCCAGCAGCCTTGGGTGGGGCTTGAACACTGAAGCTTTCTTT.

The chain links TRBV6-1 to TRBJ1-1, with D perhaps matching TRBD1 (5 bases). CDR1 is MNHNS, CDR2 SASEGT, per germline. This CDR3 contains 12 residues. The ends were cut back, 10 bases at V and 8 bases at J, with 17 bases in the middle. Written as DNA, the CDR3 is TGTGCCACCAGCCGCTCAGGGTACGAAGCTTTCTTT. This encodes CATSRSGYEAFF.

The chain couples TRBV19 to TRBJ2-7, with TRBD2 as a possible D gene (5 bases). Germline assignment: CDR1 LNHDA and CDR2 SQIVND (reference sequence). CDR3 length: 14 residues. V was trimmed by 3 bases and J by 0 bases, leaving 9 bases between them. The CDR3 is CASSMDFSSYEQYF. The CDR3 DNA reads TGTGCCAGTAGTATGGACTTTAGCTCCTACGAGCAGTACTTC.

The chain couples TRBV6-5 to TRBJ1-1, with 12 bases aligning to TRBD1. Trimming took 6 bases from V and 4 from J; bases not matched to a gene: 6. CDR3 size: 15 residues. Germline CDR1 is MNHEY and CDR2 is SVGAGI. In DNA form, the CDR3 reads TGTGCCAGCAGGGGACAGGGGGCAGGAACCACTGAAGCTTTCTTT. Translated, it gives CASRGQGAGTTEAFF.

In its sample, this clone was seen a few times. The V gene is TRBV6-4, the J gene TRBJ1-1; 7 nucleotides align to TRBD1. The CDR3 covers 12 residues. V shed 7 bases and J 7 bases; nucleotides not matched to a gene: 6. CDR1 and CDR2 (germline): MRHNA, SNTAGT. The CDR3 DNA is TGTGCCAGCAAGGACAGGTCTAATGAAGCTTTCTTT. Protein product: CASKDRSNEAFF.